This TCR beta chain appears in the sequencing data of a study of T cell responses to AZD1222 COVID-19 vaccine. Study-level points and caveats: Donors were largely white British and mainly female; clonal diversity was possibly underestimated. Seropositive AZD1222 recipients at baseline numbered only five to seven. The span of vaccine-associated CD4 TCRs extended across spike, with dominance at 160-218 and 743-854.

This clone was observed a single time. The antigen is unknown. Sequencing was performed with immunoSEQ multiplex PCR; in TCRdb, only in-frame clones are kept and a portion is missing. There are around 160,000 clones in the sample; approximately 90% occur only once, and around 5% lies in the top ten. The receptor was derived from an adult in good health. Specimen: peripheral blood, collected on day 0 of AZD1222 vaccination.

CDR3 nucleotides: TGTGCCAGCACCAGCGGGCTCGATTTCTACGAGCAGTACTTC. Translated: CASTSGLDFYEQYF. V and J are TRBV6-5 and TRBJ2-7, with a possible D match to TRBD2 (6 bases). This CDR3 comprises 14 residues. V lost 7 bases, J lost 3 bases, and 16 bases lay in between. Germline V gene data show CDR1 as MNHEY and CDR2 as SVGAGI.